What follows is one T cell receptor (beta chain) and its context. This specimen includes other DNA sequences encoding the same CDR3. Recruits, aged about 18 to 100 years, lived in around 24 US areas. Each recovered donor of Cohort 3 presented with two negative PCRs, clearance, or symptom resolution. This CDR3 is 15 amino acids long. The germline V and J ends were trimmed by 6 bases and 0 bases, with 13 bases remaining between them. From germline, CDR1 is MNHEY and CDR2 SVGAGI. This specimen comes from a study of blood T cell repertoires in COVID-19. Study-level information: The samples span acute and convalescent COVID-19 from the United States, Italy and Spain. T cells, B-cell-depleted T cells, or PBMCs supplied cDNA or gDNA.

Generated by immunoSEQ multiplex PCR, the TCRdb table keeps only in-frame clones and is missing some. The top ten hold roughly 1.6% of the sample, which has hundreds of thousands of clones, around 87% seen once. The TCR was taken from a woman in her forties or fifties who had recovered from COVID-19. Sequencing was carried out using PBMCs or T cells enriched from blood (not recorded which). This rearrangement joins TRBV6-5 to TRBJ2-3, with a possible D match to TRBD2 (5 bases). CDR3 amino acids: CASSQDWESTDTQYF. The DNA of the CDR3 is TGTGCCAGCAGCCAGGACTGGGAGAGCACAGATACGCAGTATTTT.